The 3 T cell receptor beta chains presented below share a single source sample, sequenced in a study of blood T cell repertoires in COVID-19. Measured with immunoSEQ multiplex PCR; TCRdb has only the in-frame clones, and not every one. The table lists around 150,000 clones, about 92% of them singletons. The specimen was peripheral blood. Receptors originate from a man aged 25-45 years with COVID-19, enrolled during active disease.

V usage is TRBV18 and J usage is TRBJ1-2, with 7 bases identical to TRBD1. CDR1 is KGHSH and CDR2 is LQKENI in the germline V gene. After removal of 2 bases from V and 7 bases from J, the junction contained 13 bases not matched to a gene. This CDR3 region has 16 residues. The CDR3 is CASSPDRAAAYFGYTF. Here the CDR3 DNA reads TGTGCCAGCTCACCAGACAGGGCCGCGGCCTACTTTGGCTACACCTTC.

The genes are TRBV27 and TRBJ2-1; D is possibly TRBD1 (6 bases). The CDR3 totals 14 residues. V lost 2 bases to trimming and J lost 6 bases, with 11 bases between them. Germline lookup yields CDR1 MNHEY and CDR2 SMNVEV (reference sequence). The CDR3 nucleotides read TGTGCCAGCAGTTTAGGACAGCCTCTCAATGAGCAGTTCTTC. The encoded protein is CASSLGQPLNEQFF.

The V gene is TRBV6-6, the J gene TRBJ1-5; D possibly corresponds to TRBD1 (5 bases). The CDR3 totals 12 residues. CDR1 and CDR2 from the germline V gene are MNHNY and SVGAGI (reference sequence). V was pared by 6 bases and J by 10 bases, with 13 bases between. As DNA, the CDR3 is TGTGCCAGCAGCCAGGGTGATAGTCCCCAGCATTTT. Translation gives CASSQGDSPQHF.